This T cell receptor (beta chain) was captured by sequencing in a study of T cell responses to AZD1222 COVID-19 vaccine (dated by TCRdb to 2020 to 2022). About the full investigation: TCR sequencing was performed for 230 to 250 trial participants, of whom roughly 200 were given two doses of AZD1222 and 26 were given two doses of MenACWY control vaccine. Enrollment into the trials was organized by age into subgroups of 18-55, 56-69 and 70-plus years, and those subgroups contained around 150, 28 and 57 TCR-sequenced participants, respectively.

A word on this clone: Its specific antigen is unknown. No base-level quality is on record; no much larger clone is a single base apart.

The CDR3 regions of human TCRbeta chains were subjected to immunosequencing. Processing in the source paper ran as follows. TCRs in the repertoires were compared against a reference library of SARS-CoV-2-specific TCRs that had been generated with the MIRA antigen-specificity platform. Breadth meant the fraction of unique TCRs that were SARS-CoV-2-associated, whereas depth meant the fraction of total T cells that were SARS-CoV-2-associated. Each spike-specific TCR was assigned to its reactive spike region and to a CD4 or CD8 class using the MIRA data. Log10-transformed breadth and depth values were compared by one-way ANOVA with Sidak's multiple comparisons tests. TCRdb provides this immuneACCESS table in a form limited to in-frame rearrangements. Some clones are lacking; in checked studies, under half of them reflect an unresolved V gene, and why the rest are absent is not known. The DNA was the basis for D and trimming; V, J and clone size are from that table. The sample includes about 150,000 clones, with 75% to 90% observed a single time. Roughly 7% of the sample rests with the top ten.

Sample time point, as interpreted from the label and publication: sample from adult after SARS-CoV-2 infection, after symptom onset. A couple of convalescent COVID-19 patients, sampled after symptom onset from adults with prior SARS-CoV-2 infection, were also TCR-sequenced for comparison. The research as a whole found: Participants were mostly white British, with more females than males. The authors suggested clonal diversity may have been underestimated. In the small 56-69-year group, the increase in depth fell short of significance, most likely because of low power. Vaccine-associated CD4 TCRs spanned the whole spike protein, with dominant responses in regions 160-218 and 743-854. Because no day 14 peak-response samples were available, the repertoires could be characterized only after the peak T cell response. Nearly half of unique spike-specific TCRs reportedly recognized epitopes outside regions mutated in the B.1.351 and B.1.1.7 variants. After two AZD1222 doses, both the breadth and the depth of spike-specific TCRs were significantly higher than at day 0 and than in MenACWY recipients. Conclusions about previously exposed vaccinees were limited because only six or seven AZD1222 recipients were SARS-CoV-2 seropositive at baseline.

Trimmed from V: 5 bases; trimmed from J: 8 bases; junction bases lacking a gene match: 14. For CDR1 and CDR2, the germline V gene lists MDHEN and SYDVKM. The CDR3 holds 17 amino acids from the cysteine to the phenylalanine. Only CDR3 DNA remains: 51 bases, in frame from the first base. Specimen: peripheral blood, collected after recovery from COVID-19. The sequence was collected from an adult who had recovered from COVID-19. The chain links TRBV28 with TRBJ2-5, with 13 bases in between that match TRBD2. The CDR3 protein sequence reads: CASSLLGTSGIPHTQYF. The nucleotide sequence is given as TGTGCCAGCAGTCTACTCGGGACTAGCGGGATTCCACACACCCAGTACTTC. Here the CDR3 is joined to the reference TRBV28 and TRBJ2-5 genes, and the full variable domain is: DVKVTQSSRYLVKRTGEKVFLECVQDMDHENMFWYRQDPGLGLRLIYFSYDVKMKEKGDIPEGYSVSREKKERFSLILESASTNQTSMYLCASSLLGTSGIPHTQYFGPGTRLLVL.